This passage covers 17 T cell receptor beta chains from one sample sequenced in a study of blood T cells in healthy people across ages. The use of a sample-barcoded 5' primer and a J-beta primer mix characterized a second PCR of roughly 6 to 11 cycles. A single record per CDR3 protein comes from TCRdb applying MiXCR to the 5' RACE reads. Of more than 650,000 distinct CDR3 sequences in the sample, over 20% were seen once. The sample consisted of blood. The receptors originated from an older man in good health.

This clonotype was found a few times. An end of the junction does not agree with germline; a read error may underlie this. This chain uses TRBV2 with TRBJ2-1, with unresolved D. Germline assignment: CDR1 SNHLY and CDR2 FYNNEI. The CDR3 sequence is 14 residues long. The CDR3: CAGSERVINNEQFF. CDR3 bases: TGTGCCGGCAGTGAAAGGGTCATCAACAATGAGCAGTTCTTC.

This clonotype has just a few counts. This chain links TRBV27 with TRBJ1-5; TRBD1 aligns across 10 bases. The germline V gene has CDR1 MNHEY and CDR2 SMNVEV (reference sequence). There are 15 residues in the CDR3. The trim removed 10 bases at V and 7 bases at J, leaving 13 bases unmatched. This CDR3 is CAIMAGQGMSQPQHF. For the CDR3, the DNA is TGTGCCATAATGGCGGGACAGGGGATGTCACAGCCCCAGCATTTT.

The genes are TRBV30 and TRBJ2-5; D remains ambiguous. The J call is in doubt because the DNA end fits TRBJ2-1 better. CDR1 is GTSNPN and CDR2 is SVGIG in the germline V gene (reference sequence). This CDR3 has 13 residues. CDR3 sequence: CAWSEAGNNEQFF. The CDR3 nucleotides read TGTGCCTGGAGTGAGGCCGGAAACAATGAGCAGTTCTTC.

This clonotype was recorded many times. V gene TRBV7-2 combines with J gene TRBJ2-2, with D unresolved. Trimming left V 5 bases short and J 3 bases short, with 13 bases between. Germline V gene sequence: CDR1 SGHTA, CDR2 FQGNSA. The CDR3 sequence is 15 residues long. This CDR3 is CASSRLSRDTGELFF. The CDR3 DNA is TGTGCCAGCAGCCGTCTAAGTCGGGACACCGGGGAGCTGTTTTTT.

This clonotype was detected a few times. This chain connects TRBV20-1 to TRBJ1-4; D uncertain. The germline V gene encodes CDR1 DFQATT and CDR2 SNEGSKA (reference sequence). Between the trimmed V and J ends, which lost 1 base and 5 bases, there was a span of 8 bases. There are 13 residues in the CDR3. The CDR3 region has the DNA TGCAGTGCTAGAGCAGTGTTGAATGAAAAACTGTTTTTT. The encoded protein is CSARAVLNEKLFF.

This clonotype has a handful of counts. The CDR3 sequence is CASSLVGTGYYGYTF. The CDR3 bases are TGTGCCAGCAGCTTAGTAGGGACCGGGTACTATGGCTACACCTTC. This sequence joins TRBV7-2 and TRBJ1-2; weak D call: TRBD1 (5 bases). V lost 1 base and J 3 bases, leaving 12 bases between the germline ends. This CDR3 comprises 15 residues. The germline CDR1 and CDR2 sequences are SGHTA and FQGNSA.

This clonotype was counted only a few times. The rearrangement links TRBV12-3 or TRBV12-4 to TRBJ2-7; D is unclear. The V end was cut by 7 bases, the J end by 6 bases, with 13 bases between. This CDR3 region has 12 residues. The CDR3 loop is CASNDWGGEQYF. The CDR3 DNA sequence: TGTGCCAGCAATGATTGGGGTGGCGAGCAGTACTTC.

This clonotype was seen ten or more times. The chain is built from TRBV7-9 and TRBJ1-2, with TRBD1 matching 10 bases. The CDR3 is 14 amino acids. Germline CDR1 is SEHNR and CDR2 is FQNEAQ (reference sequence). V shed 2 bases and J 6 bases; nucleotides not matched to a gene: 3. The CDR3 protein is CASSLFGTGDGYTF. The CDR3 DNA reads as TGTGCCAGCAGCTTATTTGGGACAGGGGATGGCTACACCTTC.

This chain links TRBV29-1 with TRBJ2-1, with D possibly TRBD1 on 5 matching bases. The germline V gene has CDR1 SQVTM and CDR2 ANQGSEA. The CDR3 spans 11 residues. Between the trimmed V and J ends, which lost 7 bases and 8 bases, there was a span of 12 bases. CDR3 in DNA: TGCAGCGCTGGGGCCAGCCATGAGCAGTTCTTC. Translation: CSAGASHEQFF.

This chain connects TRBV12-3 or TRBV12-4 to TRBJ1-5; no clear D. The CDR3 totals 14 residues. Trimming removed 6 bases at V and 6 bases at J, with 15 bases between. The CDR3 is CASSPGGEAQPQHF. DNA for the CDR3: TGTGCCAGCAGCCCGGGTGGGGAGGCTCAGCCCCAGCATTTT.

This clonotype turned up a few times. The rearrangement links TRBV19 to TRBJ1-2; TRBD1 is a possible D gene (5 bases). The V end lost 7 bases, the J end lost 4 bases, and 16 bases lay between the germline ends. In germline, CDR1 is LNHDA, CDR2 SQIVND (reference sequence). The CDR3 loop spans 14 amino acids. The CDR3 region has the DNA TGTGCCAGTACTAGAGGGGTCCCTAGCTATGGCTACACCTTC. It codes for CASTRGVPSYGYTF. Supplemented by reference TRBV19 and TRBJ1-2, the full variable domain reads DGGITQSPKYLFRKEGQNVTLSCEQNLNHDAMYWYRQDPGQGLRLIYYSQIVNDFQKGDIAEGYSVSREKKESFPLTVTSAQKNPTAFYLCASTRGVPSYGYTFGSGTRLTVV.

In its sample, this clonotype was seen a few times. V gene TRBV7-2 combines with J gene TRBJ1-3; D call uncertain. Germline assignment: CDR1 SGHTA and CDR2 FQGNSA. The V end was cut by 4 bases, the J end by 0 bases, with 10 bases between. The CDR3 is 15 amino acids. This chain's CDR3 is CASSSPGISGNTIYF. The CDR3 nucleotides are TGTGCCAGCAGCTCTCCCGGGATCTCTGGAAACACCATATATTTT.

The chain recombines TRBV27 with TRBJ1-2, with D uncertain. This CDR3 comprises 13 residues. From germline, CDR1 is MNHEY and CDR2 SMNVEV (reference sequence). Deletions cut 4 bases from V and 3 bases from J, with 9 bases between. This CDR3 reads CASSSSWYYGYTF. As DNA, the CDR3 is TGTGCCAGCAGTTCCTCATGGTACTATGGCTACACCTTC.

This clonotype was detected ten times or more. The J gene is TRBJ1-4, the V gene TRBV14; D gene uncertain. The germline V gene has CDR1 SGHDN and CDR2 FVKESK. V was trimmed by 3 bases and J by 5 bases, leaving 16 bases between them. The CDR3 has 16 amino acids. CDR3 nucleotide sequence: TGTGCCAGCAGCCAGGTTTCGGGCAGGTACAATGAAAAACTGTTTTTT. It codes for CASSQVSGRYNEKLFF.

This clonotype was seen at least ten times. The chain carries TRBV28 and TRBJ1-5, with D uncertain. Trimming shortened V by 7 bases and J by 0 bases, and 10 bases separated the two germline ends. Germline CDR1 is MDHEN and CDR2 is SYDVKM. The CDR3 loop spans 14 amino acids. This chain's CDR3 is CASKAAYSNQPQHF. The DNA of the CDR3 is TGTGCCAGCAAAGCAGCATATAGCAATCAGCCCCAGCATTTT. The whole variable domain, filled in from reference TRBV28 and TRBJ1-5, reads DVKVTQSSRYLVKRTGEKVFLECVQDMDHENMFWYRQDPGLGLRLIYFSYDVKMKEKGDIPEGYSVSREKKERFSLILESASTNQTSMYLCASKAAYSNQPQHFGDGTRLSIL.

This clonotype was counted a few times. This chain uses TRBV19 with TRBJ1-1; a weak D match, TRBD1 (5 bases). The CDR3 is made up of 13 amino acids. CDR1 is LNHDA, CDR2 SQIVND, per germline (reference sequence). V shed 0 bases and J shed 6 bases, with 8 bases lying between them. The CDR3 DNA reads TGTGCCAGTAGTATAGATGGGACCCCTGAAGCTTTCTTT. Protein product: CASSIDGTPEAFF.

This rearrangement joins TRBV12-3 or TRBV12-4 to TRBJ1-2; 8 bases fit TRBD1. The V and J ends lost 2 bases and 6 bases, in that order; junction bases with no gene match: 5. The CDR3 is made up of 14 amino acids. In DNA, the CDR3 is TGTGCCAGCAGTTTACACGGGACAGGTGATGGCTACACCTTC. The encoded protein is CASSLHGTGDGYTF.